The clone carrying this T cell receptor beta chain was seen more than once but under ten times. No antigen is known for it. Data came from immunoSEQ multiplex PCR; TCRdb stores just in-frame clones and leaves some out. This table has some 41,000 clones, under 95% appearing once. V was clipped by 6 bases and J by 2 bases; unmatched bases: 6. Germline-derived CDR1 and CDR2 are MNHEY and SVGAGI. The CDR3 consists of 14 residues. These data are taken from a study of cytomegalovirus exposure and HLA in healthy donors. Study-wide results and caveats: Across donors, most TCRs were seen rarely, yet some public ones were widespread. The investigators catalogued 150 or so TCR beta chains as cytomegalovirus-associated.

This chain connects TRBV6-5 to TRBJ2-7; 8 bases agree with TRBD1. Sequences were obtained from PBMCs. The TCR sequence derives from a woman aged 18-35 years in good health and CMV-seronegative. CDR3 in amino acids: CASRDGQGTYEQYF. CDR3 in DNA: TGTGCCAGCAGGGACGGACAGGGAACCTACGAGCAGTACTTC.